Below are 8 T cell receptor beta chains sequenced from a single sample in a study of cytomegalovirus exposure and HLA in healthy donors. TCRdb keeps only in-frame clones here, not all; method: immunoSEQ multiplex PCR. The sample records some 150,000 clones, roughly 91% being singletons. The sequencing sample was made of PBMCs. These receptor sequences come from a woman younger than 35 in good health and CMV-seropositive.

J is TRBJ2-2 and V is TRBV19; 9 positions agree with TRBD1. This CDR3 is 16 amino acids long. The V gene's germline CDR1 is LNHDA and CDR2 SQIVND (reference sequence). V lost 7 bases and J lost 2; bases outside the gene matches: 8. CDR3 region: CASKVGTGLNTGELFF. CDR3 DNA sequence: TGTGCCAGTAAGGTCGGGACAGGGTTAAACACCGGGGAGCTGTTTTTT.

This clone was picked up one time. The rearrangement joins TRBV27 to TRBJ2-2, with 13 bases that match TRBD2. Trimming took 3 bases from V and 6 from J; bases not matched to a gene: 4. Germline V gene sequence: CDR1 MNHEY, CDR2 SMNVEV (reference sequence). The CDR3 is 16 amino acids. The CDR3 DNA is TGTGCCAGCAGTTTGATAGGACTAGCGGGGGCCGGGGAGCTGTTTTTT. It yields the protein CASSLIGLAGAGELFF.

The chain combines TRBV28 with TRBJ1-4; weak D call: TRBD1 (5 bases). V was clipped by 6 bases and J by 6 bases, with 11 bases between them. Germline CDR1 and CDR2: MDHEN and SYDVKM. The CDR3 consists of 13 residues. The CDR3 protein is CASSKQADEKLFF. DNA for the CDR3: TGTGCCAGCAGCAAACAGGCCGATGAAAAACTGTTTTTT.

The rearrangement uses TRBV28 and TRBJ2-4; D is perhaps TRBD2 (5 bases). The CDR3 totals 12 residues. Germline lookup yields CDR1 MDHEN and CDR2 SYDVKM. The V end lost 3 bases, the J end lost 9 bases, and 9 bases lay between the germline ends. The CDR3: CASSFGGFIQYF. The CDR3 DNA sequence: TGTGCCAGCAGTTTTGGCGGGTTCATTCAGTACTTC.

The genes are TRBV5-1 and TRBJ2-2, with 10 bases aligning to TRBD1. Germline V gene data show CDR1 as SGHRS and CDR2 as YFSETQ. There are 16 residues in the CDR3. V trimming: 4 bases; J trimming: 0 bases; junction bases outside the gene matches: 3. The CDR3 spells CASSLGQGANTGELFF. In DNA form, the CDR3 reads TGCGCCAGCAGCCTTGGACAGGGGGCGAACACCGGGGAGCTGTTTTTT.

The rearrangement uses TRBV7-7 and TRBJ2-7; 7 bases agree with TRBD2. After removal of 2 bases from V and 4 bases from J, the junction contained 11 bases not matched to a gene. Germline V gene data show CDR1 as SSHAT and CDR2 as FNYEAQ (reference sequence). There are 16 residues in the CDR3. This CDR3 reads CASSLPTSRRLYEQYF. The CDR3 DNA reads TGTGCCAGCAGCTTACCGACTAGCAGGAGGTTATACGAGCAGTACTTC. Full variable domain (missing parts from reference TRBV7-7 and TRBJ2-7): GAGVSQSPRYKVTKRGQDVTLRCDPISSHATLYWYQQALGQGPEFLTYFNYEAQPDKSGLPSDRFSAERPEGSISTLTIQRTEQRDSAMYRCASSLPTSRRLYEQYFGPGTRLTVT.

The chain joins TRBV2 to TRBJ2-1; the D is unclear. The CDR3 has 13 residues. Trimming left V 3 bases short and J 5 bases short, with 8 bases between. Germline assignment: CDR1 SNHLY and CDR2 FYNNEI. CDR3 nucleotides: TGTGCCAGCAGTGATCGGAGTCACAATGAGCAGTTCTTC. It is translated as CASSDRSHNEQFF.

V gene TRBV11-3 combines with J gene TRBJ2-1; no reliable D call. Germline CDR1 is SGHNT and CDR2 is YENEEA. The V end was cut by 5 bases, the J end by 6 bases, with 11 bases between. This CDR3 has 13 amino acids. DNA for the CDR3: TGTGCCAGCAGCCCCCTAGAGGTCAATGAGCAGTTCTTC. Amino acid sequence: CASSPLEVNEQFF.